The 9 T cell receptor beta chains below come from one sample, sequenced in a study of blood T cell repertoires in COVID-19. This table comes from immunoSEQ multiplex PCR, and its TCRdb copy is limited to in-frame clones, with some not included. The repertoire holds roughly 200,000 clones, 80% seen once, with 5.5% in the top ten. Sequencing was performed on peripheral blood. The receptor source for this set is a woman in her sixties or seventies with acute or convalescent COVID-19.

V is TRBV7-8 and J is TRBJ2-4; 9 bases match TRBD1. This CDR3 is 12 amino acids long. Germline CDR1 is SGHVS and CDR2 is FQNEAQ. J gave up 16 bases and V 5 bases, and 9 bases lay outside the gene matches. CDR3 in DNA: TGTGCCAGCAGCCACCCTGGGACAGGGAACTACTTC. Its protein product is CASSHPGTGNYF.

V and J are TRBV21-1 and TRBJ2-1; the tabulated D call, TRBD2, remains unverified against the DNA. TRBV21-1 is listed as a pseudogene. The CDR3 is 17 residues long. The CDR3 DNA follows: TGTGCCAGCAGCAAATACGGGCGCGGGCAAACCTACAATGAGCAGTTCTTC. This sequence encodes CASSKYGRGQTYNEQFF.

In this sample, this clone turned up once. The chain has TRBV28 and TRBJ2-1, with 8 bases identical to TRBD1. The CDR3 has 16 residues. V lost 3 bases, J lost 0 bases, and 4 bases stayed unmatched. Germline V gene data show CDR1 as MDHEN and CDR2 as SYDVKM. Here the CDR3 DNA reads TGTGCCAGCAGTTTTGGGGGACAGGTCTCCTACAATGAGCAGTTCTTC. Its protein is CASSFGGQVSYNEQFF.

This chain joins TRBV7-8 and TRBJ2-2; no reliable D call. Per germline, CDR1 SGHVS and CDR2 FQNEAQ. V was pared by 5 bases and J by 4 bases, with 5 bases between. CDR3 length equals 12 residues. This chain's CDR3 is CASSLRTGELFF. In DNA form, the CDR3 reads TGTGCCAGCAGCCTTCGCACCGGGGAGCTGTTTTTT.

The J gene is TRBJ1-1, the V gene TRBV25-1; 7 bases are a match to TRBD1. Germline CDR1 reads MGHDK; CDR2 reads SYGVNS. The CDR3 has 13 residues. Trimming at V came to 4 bases and at J to 4 bases, leaving 3 bases not matched to a gene. The CDR3 nucleotides read TGTGCCAGCAGTGGCCGACAGGGCACTGAAGCTTTCTTT. Translating gives CASSGRQGTEAFF.

The chain carries TRBV19 and TRBJ2-1; 8 nucleotides line up with TRBD2. V was pared by 5 bases and J by 4 bases, with 10 bases of the junction left unmatched. Germline V lookup: CDR1 LNHDA, CDR2 SQIVND (reference sequence). The CDR3 is 16 amino acids. The CDR3 sequence is CASSLLEIAGYNEQFF. The CDR3 coding sequence is TGTGCCAGTAGTCTTCTCGAGATAGCGGGGTACAATGAGCAGTTCTTC.

This clone turned up a few times. The CDR3: CASSPGTGTLNQPQHF. The CDR3 DNA sequence: TGTGCCAGTAGTCCCGGGACAGGAACTCTCAATCAGCCCCAGCATTTT. This rearrangement joins TRBV19 to TRBJ1-5, with TRBD1 matching 8 bases. V lost 5 bases and J lost 3; bases outside the gene matches: 9. Germline V gene data show CDR1 as LNHDA and CDR2 as SQIVND (reference sequence). The CDR3 extends over 16 amino acids.

The chain has TRBV19 and TRBJ2-7; 12 bases are shared with TRBD1. The CDR3 totals 15 residues. Losses at the gene ends were 9 bases for V and 3 bases for J; bases not matched to a gene: 9. From germline, CDR1 is LNHDA and CDR2 SQIVND (reference sequence). CDR3 sequence: CASKRGTGGVYEQYF. The DNA for the CDR3 is TGTGCCAGCAAGAGAGGGACAGGGGGCGTCTACGAGCAGTACTTC.

The chain combines TRBV2 with TRBJ1-6; a possible D gene is TRBD1 (6 bases). The CDR3 has 16 amino acids. Germline V lookup: CDR1 SNHLY, CDR2 FYNNEI. V lost 6 bases, J lost 5 bases, and 17 bases lay in between. This chain's CDR3 is CASRRLRQADNSPLHF. CDR3 nucleotide sequence: TGTGCCAGCAGGAGGCTCCGACAGGCTGATAATTCACCCCTCCACTTT.